Below, 6 T cell receptor beta chains from the same sample are listed, as sequenced in a study of PD-1 blockade in mismatch repair-deficient tumors. Only in-frame clones appear in the TCRdb table, and some are missing; sequencing was by immunoSEQ multiplex PCR. The sample carries around 130,000 clones, more than 70% recorded once. Specimen: peripheral blood, collected roughly 67 weeks after starting pembrolizumab. The receptors shown here come from an adult with mismatch repair-deficient cancer.

The chain is built from TRBV7-9 and TRBJ2-2; a weak D match, TRBD1 (6 bases). Germline V gene lookup returns CDR1 SEHNR and CDR2 FQNEAQ (reference sequence). Trimming pared 5 bases from V and 1 base from J, leaving 14 bases between. CDR3 size: 16 residues. The CDR3: CASSLWDTKNTGELFF. The CDR3, as DNA: TGTGCCAGCAGCCTATGGGACACAAAGAACACCGGGGAGCTGTTTTTT.

The V and J genes are TRBV4-1 and TRBJ2-5; 12 positions agree with TRBD2. CDR3 size: 14 residues. V lost 2 bases, J lost 9 bases, and 4 bases stayed unmatched. Germline values: CDR1 MGHRA, CDR2 YSYEKL. CDR3 amino acids: CASSQLRLAGAQYF. CDR3 DNA sequence: TGCGCCAGCAGCCAACTCCGACTAGCGGGAGCCCAGTACTTC.

V gene TRBV19 combines with J gene TRBJ2-2, with unresolved D. This CDR3 region has 13 residues. Trimming left V 7 bases short and J 4 bases short, with 10 bases between. Per the germline V gene, CDR1 is LNHDA and CDR2 is SQIVND (reference sequence). CDR3 loop: CASKAASTGELFF. The CDR3 coding sequence is TGTGCCAGTAAGGCAGCCAGCACCGGGGAGCTGTTTTTT. Using reference TRBV19 and TRBJ2-2 for the parts outside the CDR3, the full variable domain is DGGITQSPKYLFRKEGQNVTLSCEQNLNHDAMYWYRQDPGQGLRLIYYSQIVNDFQKGDIAEGYSVSREKKESFPLTVTSAQKNPTAFYLCASKAASTGELFFGEGSRLTVL.

The rearrangement uses TRBV6-5 and TRBJ2-2; no clear D gene. The CDR3 has 12 amino acids. The germline V gene encodes CDR1 MNHEY and CDR2 SVGAGI. The V end was cut by 7 bases, the J end by 7 bases, with 10 bases between. CDR3 nucleotides: TGTGCCAGCACGACGGAATACGGGGAGCTGTTTTTT. As protein: CASTTEYGELFF.

This chain uses TRBV5-1 with TRBJ2-3, with no clear D. With 4 bases removed from V and 2 bases from J, the gap between germline ends came to 11 bases. The CDR3 length is 14 residues. Germline V gives CDR1 SGHRS, CDR2 YFSETQ. In nucleotides, the CDR3 is TGCGCCAGCAGCCCCACCTGGAACACAGATACGCAGTATTTT. This codes for CASSPTWNTDTQYF.

The chain joins TRBV5-1 to TRBJ2-1, with 10 bases that match TRBD1. CDR1 and CDR2 from the germline V gene are SGHRS and YFSETQ. V shed 0 bases and J 6 bases; nucleotides not matched to a gene: 18. The CDR3 is 20 amino acids. Here the CDR3 DNA reads TGCGCCAGCAGCTTGGAAGGGGGGCCCGGGACAGGGGTCGGGAGCAATGAGCAGTTCTTC. Its translation is CASSLEGGPGTGVGSNEQFF. The full variable domain, its missing parts supplied by reference TRBV5-1 and TRBJ2-1, is KAGVTQTPRYLIKTRGQQVTLSCSPISGHRSVSWYQQTPGQGLQFLFEYFSETQRNKGNFPGRFSGRQFSNSRSEMNVSTLELGDSALYLCASSLEGGPGTGVGSNEQFFGPGTRLTVL.